The clone carrying this TCR beta chain was recorded many times. Antigen: not known. The observed sequence ends 3 residues before the CDR3 terminus, with the missing tail filled in from the germline J gene. The entry originates in a study of T cell clonality in common variable immunodeficiency. Whole-study results and caveats: Common variable immunodeficiency TCR beta sequences reportedly had fewer deletions and N-nucleotide insertions. Fewer TCRbeta clones were shared among CVID subjects than controls.

The CDR3 contains 12 residues. Germline V CDR1 and CDR2: KGHSH, LQKENI. The method was immunoSEQ multiplex PCR; TCRdb's version includes in-frame clones alone and lacks a portion of them. Altogether tens of thousands of clones were found in the sample, and no singletons occur. Caucasian heritage predominated among both patients and controls. Input material: peripheral blood mononuclear cells. This sequence joins TRBV18 and TRBJ2-3, with TRBD2 as a possible D gene (6 bases). The TCR comes from a person between 18 and 69 years old in good health. The CDR3 bases that were read are TGTGCCACCGGAGGAGGGGAGGAGACG. It yields the protein CATGGGEET. The entire CDR3 reads CATGGGEETQYF.